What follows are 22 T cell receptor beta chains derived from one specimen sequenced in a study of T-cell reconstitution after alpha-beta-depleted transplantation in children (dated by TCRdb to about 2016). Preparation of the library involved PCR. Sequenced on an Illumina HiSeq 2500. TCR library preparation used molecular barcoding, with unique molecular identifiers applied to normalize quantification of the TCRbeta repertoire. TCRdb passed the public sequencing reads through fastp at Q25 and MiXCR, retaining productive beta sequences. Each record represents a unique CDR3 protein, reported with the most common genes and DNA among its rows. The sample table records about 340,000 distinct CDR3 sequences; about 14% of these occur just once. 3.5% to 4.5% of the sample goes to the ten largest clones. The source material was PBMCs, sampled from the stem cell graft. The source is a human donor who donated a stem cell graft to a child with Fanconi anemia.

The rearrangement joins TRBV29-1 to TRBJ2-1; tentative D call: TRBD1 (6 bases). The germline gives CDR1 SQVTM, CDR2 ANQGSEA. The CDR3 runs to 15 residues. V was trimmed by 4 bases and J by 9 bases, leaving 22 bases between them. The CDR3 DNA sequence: TGCAGCGTTGCTCTGGACAGAGTGAGGCTAGGTGAGCAGTTCTTC. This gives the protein CSVALDRVRLGEQFF.

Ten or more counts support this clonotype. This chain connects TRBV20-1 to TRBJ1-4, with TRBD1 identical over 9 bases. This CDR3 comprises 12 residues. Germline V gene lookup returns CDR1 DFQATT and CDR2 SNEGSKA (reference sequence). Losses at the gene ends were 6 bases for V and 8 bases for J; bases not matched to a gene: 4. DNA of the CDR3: TGCAGTGCCCGGGACAGGGACGAAAAACTGTTTTTT. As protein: CSARDRDEKLFF.

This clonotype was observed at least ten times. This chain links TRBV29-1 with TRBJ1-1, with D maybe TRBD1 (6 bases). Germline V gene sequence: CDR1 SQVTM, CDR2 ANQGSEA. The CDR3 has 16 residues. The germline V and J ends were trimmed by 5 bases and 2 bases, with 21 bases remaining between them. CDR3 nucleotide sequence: TGCAGCGTTCTGGGAGGTGGACAGATACCTAACACTGAAGCTTTCTTT. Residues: CSVLGGGQIPNTEAFF.

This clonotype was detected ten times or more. CDR3 region: CASSLFDEQFF. In DNA form, the CDR3 reads TGTGCCAGCAGTTTATTCGATGAGCAGTTCTTC. V usage is TRBV12-3 or TRBV12-4 and J usage is TRBJ2-1; D is unclear. V lost 2 bases and J 8 bases, leaving 4 bases between the germline ends. There are 11 residues in the CDR3.

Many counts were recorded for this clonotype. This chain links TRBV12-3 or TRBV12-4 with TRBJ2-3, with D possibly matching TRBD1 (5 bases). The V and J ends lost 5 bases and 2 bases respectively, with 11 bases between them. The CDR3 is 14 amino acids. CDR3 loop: CASSLGALTDTQYF. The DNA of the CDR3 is TGTGCCAGCAGTCTAGGGGCGCTCACAGATACGCAGTATTTT.

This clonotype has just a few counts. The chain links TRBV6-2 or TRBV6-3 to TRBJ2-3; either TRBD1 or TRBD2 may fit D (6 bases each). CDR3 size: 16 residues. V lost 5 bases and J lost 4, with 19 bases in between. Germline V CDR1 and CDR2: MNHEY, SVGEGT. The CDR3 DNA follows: TGTGCCAGCAGTGGGGGCCCGGGGGAACACGCAGATACGCAGTATTTT. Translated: CASSGGPGEHADTQYF.

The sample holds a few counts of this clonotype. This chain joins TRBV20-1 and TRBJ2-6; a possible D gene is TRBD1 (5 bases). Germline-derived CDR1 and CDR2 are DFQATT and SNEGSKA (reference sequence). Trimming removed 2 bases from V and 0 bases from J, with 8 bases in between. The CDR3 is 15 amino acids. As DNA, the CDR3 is TGCAGTGCTAGAACAGGAAACTCTGGGGCCAACGTCCTGACTTTC. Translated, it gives CSARTGNSGANVLTF.

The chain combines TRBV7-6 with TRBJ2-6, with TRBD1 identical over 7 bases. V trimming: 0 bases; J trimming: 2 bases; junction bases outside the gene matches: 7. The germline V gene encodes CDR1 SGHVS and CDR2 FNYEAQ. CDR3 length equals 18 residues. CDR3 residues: CASSLAGQGVTGANVLTF. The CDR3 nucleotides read TGTGCCAGCAGCTTAGCGGGGCAGGGGGTAACTGGGGCCAACGTCCTGACTTTC.

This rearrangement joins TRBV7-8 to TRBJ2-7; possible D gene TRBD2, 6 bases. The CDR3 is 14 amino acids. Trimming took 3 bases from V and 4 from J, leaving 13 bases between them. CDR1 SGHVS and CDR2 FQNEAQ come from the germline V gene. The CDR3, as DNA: TGTGCCAGCAGCTTGGGGACTCGGGGTTACGAGCAGTACGTC. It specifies CASSLGTRGYEQYV.

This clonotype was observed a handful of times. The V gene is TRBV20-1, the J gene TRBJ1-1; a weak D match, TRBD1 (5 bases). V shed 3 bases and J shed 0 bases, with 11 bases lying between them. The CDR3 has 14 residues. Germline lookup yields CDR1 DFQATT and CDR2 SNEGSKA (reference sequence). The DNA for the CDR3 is TGCAGTGCTAGTTACGGGACTATGAACACTGAAGCTTTCTTT. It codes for CSASYGTMNTEAFF.

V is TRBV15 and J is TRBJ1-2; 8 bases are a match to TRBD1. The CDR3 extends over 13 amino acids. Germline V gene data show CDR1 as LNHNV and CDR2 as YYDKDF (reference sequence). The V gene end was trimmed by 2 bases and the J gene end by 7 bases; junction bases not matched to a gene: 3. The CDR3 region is CATSRRQGFGYTF. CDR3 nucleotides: TGTGCCACCAGCAGACGACAGGGGTTTGGCTACACCTTC. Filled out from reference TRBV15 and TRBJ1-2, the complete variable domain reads DAMVIQNPRYQVTQFGKPVTLSCSQTLNHNVMYWYQQKSSQAPKLLFHYYDKDFNNEADTPDNFQSRRPNTSFCFLDIRSPGLGDTAMYLCATSRRQGFGYTFGSGTRLTVV.

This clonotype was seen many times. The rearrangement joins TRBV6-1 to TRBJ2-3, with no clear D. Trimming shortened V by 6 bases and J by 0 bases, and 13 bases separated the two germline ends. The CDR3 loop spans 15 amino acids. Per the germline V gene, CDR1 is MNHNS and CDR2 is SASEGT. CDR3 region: CASSPALASTDTQYF. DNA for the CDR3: TGTGCCAGCAGCCCCGCCTTGGCTAGCACAGATACGCAGTATTTT.

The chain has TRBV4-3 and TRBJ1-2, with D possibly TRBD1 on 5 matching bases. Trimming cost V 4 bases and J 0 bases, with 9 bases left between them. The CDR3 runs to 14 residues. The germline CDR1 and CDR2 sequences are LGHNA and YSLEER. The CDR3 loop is CASSRQTTNYGYTF. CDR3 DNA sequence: TGCGCCAGCAGCCGACAGACCACTAACTATGGCTACACCTTC.

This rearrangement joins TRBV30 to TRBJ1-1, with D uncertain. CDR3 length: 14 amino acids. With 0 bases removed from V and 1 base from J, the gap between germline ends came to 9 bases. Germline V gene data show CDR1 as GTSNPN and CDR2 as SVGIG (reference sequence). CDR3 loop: CAWSVRRENTEAFF. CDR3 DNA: TGTGCCTGGAGTGTACGACGGGAGAACACTGAAGCTTTCTTT.

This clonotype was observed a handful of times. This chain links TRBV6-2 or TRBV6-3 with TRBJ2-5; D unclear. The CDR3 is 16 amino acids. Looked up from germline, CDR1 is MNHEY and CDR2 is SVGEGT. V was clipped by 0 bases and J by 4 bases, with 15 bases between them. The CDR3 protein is CASSYSGILGRETQYF. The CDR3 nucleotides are TGTGCCAGCAGTTACTCGGGTATACTCGGAAGAGAGACCCAGTACTTC.

CDR3 DNA sequence: TGTGCCAGCAGTTTCTCCTTCCGGGACAGGGAACCTGGGGCCAACGTCCTGACTTTC. It yields the protein CASSFSFRDREPGANVLTF. The V call is TRBV12-3 or TRBV12-4, the J call TRBJ2-6; 9 bases are shared with TRBD1. CDR3 length equals 19 residues. Losses at the gene ends were 3 bases for V and 2 bases for J; bases not matched to a gene: 11.

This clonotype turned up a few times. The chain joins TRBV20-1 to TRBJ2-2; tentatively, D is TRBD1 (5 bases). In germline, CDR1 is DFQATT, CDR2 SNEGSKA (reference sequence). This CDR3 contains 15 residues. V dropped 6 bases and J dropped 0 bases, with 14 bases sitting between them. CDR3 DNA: TGCAGTGCCCGTAAGGGGTCGGCGAACACCGGGGAGCTGTTTTTT. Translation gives CSARKGSANTGELFF.

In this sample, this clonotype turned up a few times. CDR3 loop: CASSLSRDSEAFF. Here the CDR3 DNA reads TGTGCCAGCAGTTTATCAAGAGACAGTGAAGCTTTCTTT. This chain links TRBV12-3 or TRBV12-4 with TRBJ1-1; TRBD1 is a possible D gene (5 bases). The V end was cut by 2 bases, the J end by 7 bases, with 11 bases between. This CDR3 is 13 amino acids long.

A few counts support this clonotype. CDR3 coding DNA: TGTGCCAGCAGGCTTGCTGGACAGGGGGAAGACACCGGGGAGCTGTTTTTT. Translation: CASRLAGQGEDTGELFF. The chain is built from TRBV6-4 and TRBJ2-2; 10 nucleotides align to TRBD1. Germline V gene lookup returns CDR1 MRHNA and CDR2 SNTAGT. Trimming cost V 6 bases and J 3 bases; bases outside gene matches: 10. This CDR3 contains 17 residues.

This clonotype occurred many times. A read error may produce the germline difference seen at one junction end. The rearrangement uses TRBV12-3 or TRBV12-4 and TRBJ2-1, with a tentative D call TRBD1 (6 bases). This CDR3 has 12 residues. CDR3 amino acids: CASSLGGNEQFF. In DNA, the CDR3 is TGTGCCAGCAGCTTAGGGGGCAATGAGCAGTTCTTC.

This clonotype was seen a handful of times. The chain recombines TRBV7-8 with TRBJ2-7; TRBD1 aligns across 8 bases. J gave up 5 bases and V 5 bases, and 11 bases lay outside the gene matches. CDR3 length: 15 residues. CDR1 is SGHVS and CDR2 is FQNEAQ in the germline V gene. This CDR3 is CASSAETGVFDEQYF. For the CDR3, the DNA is TGTGCCAGCAGCGCGGAGACAGGGGTGTTCGACGAGCAGTACTTC.

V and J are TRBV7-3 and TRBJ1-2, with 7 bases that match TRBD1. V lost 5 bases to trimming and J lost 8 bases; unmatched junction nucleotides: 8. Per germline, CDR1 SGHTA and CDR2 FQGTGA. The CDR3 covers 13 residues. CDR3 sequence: CASSPQGGGGYTF. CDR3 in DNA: TGTGCCAGCAGCCCCCAAGGGGGCGGAGGCTACACCTTC.